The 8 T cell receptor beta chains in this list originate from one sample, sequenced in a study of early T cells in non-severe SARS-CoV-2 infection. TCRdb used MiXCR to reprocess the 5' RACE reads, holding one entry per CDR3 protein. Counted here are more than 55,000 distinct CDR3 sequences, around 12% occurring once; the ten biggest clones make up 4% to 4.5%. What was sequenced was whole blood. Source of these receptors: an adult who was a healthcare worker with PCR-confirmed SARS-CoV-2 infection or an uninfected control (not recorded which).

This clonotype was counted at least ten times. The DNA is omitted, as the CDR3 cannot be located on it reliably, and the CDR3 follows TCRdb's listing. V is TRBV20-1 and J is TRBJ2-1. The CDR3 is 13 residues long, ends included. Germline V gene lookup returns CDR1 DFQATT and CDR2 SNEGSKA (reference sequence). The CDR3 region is CSARVASGIRRFF.

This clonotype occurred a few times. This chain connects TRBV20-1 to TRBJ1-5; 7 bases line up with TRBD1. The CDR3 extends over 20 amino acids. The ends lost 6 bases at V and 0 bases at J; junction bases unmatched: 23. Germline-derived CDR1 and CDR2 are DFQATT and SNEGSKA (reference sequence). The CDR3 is CSASSTGTVQAKYSNQPQHF. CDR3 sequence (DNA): TGCAGTGCAAGCTCGACAGGGACCGTACAAGCTAAATATAGCAATCAGCCCCAGCATTTT.

The CDR3, as DNA: TGCGCCAGCAGCGTCACCGGGACAGGTGAAGAGACCCAGTACTTC. Amino acid sequence: CASSVTGTGEETQYF. The chain carries TRBV10-2 and TRBJ2-5; 8 positions agree with TRBD1. Germline CDR1 and CDR2: WSHSY and SAAADI. This CDR3 region has 15 residues. V lost 6 bases, J lost 3 bases, and 9 bases stayed unmatched.

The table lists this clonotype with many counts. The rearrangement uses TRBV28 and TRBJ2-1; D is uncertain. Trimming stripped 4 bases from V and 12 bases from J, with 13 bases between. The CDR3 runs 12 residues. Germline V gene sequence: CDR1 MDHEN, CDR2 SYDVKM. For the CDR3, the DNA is TGTGCCAGCAGTTCATTGCAGTACGGGCAGTTCTTC. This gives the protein CASSSLQYGQFF.

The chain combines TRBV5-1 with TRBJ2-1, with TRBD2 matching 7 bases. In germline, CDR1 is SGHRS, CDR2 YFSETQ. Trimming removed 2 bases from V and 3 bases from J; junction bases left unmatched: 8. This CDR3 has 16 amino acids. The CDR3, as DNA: TGCGCCAGCAGCTTTGACCTAGCGGAGCTCTACAATGAGCAGTTCTTC. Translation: CASSFDLAELYNEQFF.

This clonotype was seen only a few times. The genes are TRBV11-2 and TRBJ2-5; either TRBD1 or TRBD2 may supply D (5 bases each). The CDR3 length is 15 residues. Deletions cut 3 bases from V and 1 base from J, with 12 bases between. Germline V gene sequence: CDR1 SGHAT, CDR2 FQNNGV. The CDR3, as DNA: TGTGCCAGCAGCTTGTTCGGGACGGTCCAAGAGACCCAGTACTTC. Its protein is CASSLFGTVQETQYF.

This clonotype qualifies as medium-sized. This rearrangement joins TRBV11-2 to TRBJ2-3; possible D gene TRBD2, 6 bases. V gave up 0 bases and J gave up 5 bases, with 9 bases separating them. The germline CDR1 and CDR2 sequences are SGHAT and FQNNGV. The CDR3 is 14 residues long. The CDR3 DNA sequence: TGTGCCAGCAGCTTAGATCTGGGGGGAGATACGCAGTATTTT. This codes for CASSLDLGGDTQYF.

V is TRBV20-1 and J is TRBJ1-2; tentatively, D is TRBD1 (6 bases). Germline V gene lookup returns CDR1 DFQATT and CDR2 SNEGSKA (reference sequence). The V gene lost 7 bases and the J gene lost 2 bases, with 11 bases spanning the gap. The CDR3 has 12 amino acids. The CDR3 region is CSVGTSNYGYTF. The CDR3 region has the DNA TGCAGTGTTGGGACATCAAACTATGGCTACACCTTC.